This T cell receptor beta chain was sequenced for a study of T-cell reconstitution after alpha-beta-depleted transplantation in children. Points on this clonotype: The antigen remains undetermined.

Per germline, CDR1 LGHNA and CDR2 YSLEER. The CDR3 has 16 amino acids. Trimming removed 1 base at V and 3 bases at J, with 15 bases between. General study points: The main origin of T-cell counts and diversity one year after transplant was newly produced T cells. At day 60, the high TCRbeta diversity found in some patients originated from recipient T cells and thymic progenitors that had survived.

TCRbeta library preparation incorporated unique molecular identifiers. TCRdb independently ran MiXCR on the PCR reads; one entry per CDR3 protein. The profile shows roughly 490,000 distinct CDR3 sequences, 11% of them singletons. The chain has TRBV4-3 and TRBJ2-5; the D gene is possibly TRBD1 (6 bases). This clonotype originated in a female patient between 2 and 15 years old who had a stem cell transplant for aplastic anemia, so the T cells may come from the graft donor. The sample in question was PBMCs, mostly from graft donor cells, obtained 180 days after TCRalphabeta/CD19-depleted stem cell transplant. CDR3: CASSQALNRVEETQYF. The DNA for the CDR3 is TGCGCCAGCAGCCAAGCCTTGAACAGGGTGGAAGAGACCCAGTACTTC.